Sequencing of this T cell receptor beta chain was carried out in a study of CD8 T cells in ankylosing spondylitis. Study findings and constraints: Made up of under 10 highly homologous variants, a TCR beta motif appeared characteristic of ankylosing spondylitis blood.

V was cut by 3 bases and J by 2 bases, with 11 bases left in between. Germline CDR1 is SQVTM and CDR2 is ANQGSEA. The CDR3 contains 13 residues. This clonotype was observed a handful of times. What it binds is unknown. TCRdb itself ran the 5' RACE reads through MiXCR, one entry per CDR3 protein. Seen here are over 450,000 distinct CDR3 sequences, approximately 12% observed once, and the top ten hold 6.8%. What was sequenced was blood, either unsorted or a sorted T cell fraction (not recorded which). The chain couples TRBV29-1 to TRBJ2-7; a weak D match, TRBD2 (6 bases). The clonotype originates from a male donor with ankylosing spondylitis. DNA for the CDR3: TGCAGCGTTGACGTGGGAGGCGCCTACGAGCAGTACTTC. It is translated as CSVDVGGAYEQYF.